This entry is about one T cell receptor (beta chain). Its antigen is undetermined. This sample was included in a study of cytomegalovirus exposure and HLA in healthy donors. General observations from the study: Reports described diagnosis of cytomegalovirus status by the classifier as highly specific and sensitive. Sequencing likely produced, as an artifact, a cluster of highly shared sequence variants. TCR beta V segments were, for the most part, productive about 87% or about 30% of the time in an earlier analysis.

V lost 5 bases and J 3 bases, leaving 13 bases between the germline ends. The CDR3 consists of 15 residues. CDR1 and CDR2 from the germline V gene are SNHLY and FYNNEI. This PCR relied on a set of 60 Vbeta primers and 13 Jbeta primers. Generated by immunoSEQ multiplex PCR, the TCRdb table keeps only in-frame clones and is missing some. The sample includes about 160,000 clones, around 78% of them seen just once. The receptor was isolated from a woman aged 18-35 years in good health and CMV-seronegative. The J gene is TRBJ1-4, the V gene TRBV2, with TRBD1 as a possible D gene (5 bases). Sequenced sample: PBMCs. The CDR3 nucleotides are TGTGCCAGCAGTCCCGAACAGGTGCCTAATGAAAAACTGTTTTTT. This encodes CASSPEQVPNEKLFF.